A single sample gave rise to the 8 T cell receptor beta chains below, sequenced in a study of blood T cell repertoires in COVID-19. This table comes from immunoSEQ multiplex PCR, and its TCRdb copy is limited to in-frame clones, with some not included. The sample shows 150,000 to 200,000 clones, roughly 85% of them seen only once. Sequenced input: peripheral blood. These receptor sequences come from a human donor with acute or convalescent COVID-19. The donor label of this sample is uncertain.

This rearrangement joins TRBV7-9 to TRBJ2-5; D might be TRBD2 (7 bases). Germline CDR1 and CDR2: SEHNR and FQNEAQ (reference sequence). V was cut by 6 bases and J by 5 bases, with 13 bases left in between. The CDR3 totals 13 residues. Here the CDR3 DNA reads TGTGCCAGCAGATGGGGGGGGCGTGAGACCCAGTACTTC. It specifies CASRWGGRETQYF. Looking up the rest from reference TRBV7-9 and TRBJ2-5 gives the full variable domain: DTGVSQNPRHKITKRGQNVTFRCDPISEHNRLYWYRQTLGQGPEFLTYFQNEAQLEKSRLLSDRFSAERPKGSFSTLEIQRTEQGDSAMYLCASRWGGRETQYFGPGTRLLVL.

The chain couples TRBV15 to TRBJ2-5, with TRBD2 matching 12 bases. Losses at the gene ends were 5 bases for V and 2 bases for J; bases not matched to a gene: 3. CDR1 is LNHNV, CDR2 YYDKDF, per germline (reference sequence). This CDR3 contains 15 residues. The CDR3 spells CATSASGGGQETQYF. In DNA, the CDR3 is TGTGCCACCAGCGCTAGCGGGGGGGGGCAAGAGACCCAGTACTTC.

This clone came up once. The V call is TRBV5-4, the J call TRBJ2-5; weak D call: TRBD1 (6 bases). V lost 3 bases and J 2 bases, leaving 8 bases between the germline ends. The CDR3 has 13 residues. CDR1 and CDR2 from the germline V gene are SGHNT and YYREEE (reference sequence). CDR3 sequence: CASSSGQQETQYF. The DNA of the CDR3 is TGTGCCAGCAGCTCCGGACAGCAAGAGACCCAGTACTTC.

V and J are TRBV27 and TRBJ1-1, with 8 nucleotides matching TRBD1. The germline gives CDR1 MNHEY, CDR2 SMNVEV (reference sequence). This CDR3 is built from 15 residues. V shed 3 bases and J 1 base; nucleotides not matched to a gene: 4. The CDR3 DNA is TGTGCCAGCAGTTTCGGAACAGGGGGGAACACTGAAGCTTTCTTT. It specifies CASSFGTGGNTEAFF.

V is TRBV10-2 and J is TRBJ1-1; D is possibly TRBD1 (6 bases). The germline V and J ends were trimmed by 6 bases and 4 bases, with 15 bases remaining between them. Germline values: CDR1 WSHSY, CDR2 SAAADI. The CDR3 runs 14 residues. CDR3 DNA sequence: TGCGCCAGCAGCGAACCAGGGGTTACCACTGAAGCTTTCTTT. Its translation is CASSEPGVTTEAFF.

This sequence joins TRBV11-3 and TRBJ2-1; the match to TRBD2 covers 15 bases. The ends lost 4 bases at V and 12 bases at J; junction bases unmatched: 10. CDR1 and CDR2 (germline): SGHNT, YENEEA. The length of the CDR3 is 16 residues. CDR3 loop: CASSSPWTSGGASQFF. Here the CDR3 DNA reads TGTGCCAGCAGCTCTCCGTGGACTAGCGGGGGGGCCTCGCAGTTCTTC.

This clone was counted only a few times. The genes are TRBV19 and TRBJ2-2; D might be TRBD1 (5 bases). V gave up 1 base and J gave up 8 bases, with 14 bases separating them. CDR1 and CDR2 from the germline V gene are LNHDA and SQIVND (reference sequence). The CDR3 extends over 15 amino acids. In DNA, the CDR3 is TGTGCCAGTAGTATAGTGGCGACAGCCGAGGGGGAGCTGTTTTTT. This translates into CASSIVATAEGELFF.

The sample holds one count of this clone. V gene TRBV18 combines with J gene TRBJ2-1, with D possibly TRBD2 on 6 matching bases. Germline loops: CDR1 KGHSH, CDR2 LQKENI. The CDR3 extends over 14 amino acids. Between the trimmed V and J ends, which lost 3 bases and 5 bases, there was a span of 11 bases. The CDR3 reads CASSPGLTNNEQFF. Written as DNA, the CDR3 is TGTGCCAGCTCACCGGGACTCACCAACAATGAGCAGTTCTTC.